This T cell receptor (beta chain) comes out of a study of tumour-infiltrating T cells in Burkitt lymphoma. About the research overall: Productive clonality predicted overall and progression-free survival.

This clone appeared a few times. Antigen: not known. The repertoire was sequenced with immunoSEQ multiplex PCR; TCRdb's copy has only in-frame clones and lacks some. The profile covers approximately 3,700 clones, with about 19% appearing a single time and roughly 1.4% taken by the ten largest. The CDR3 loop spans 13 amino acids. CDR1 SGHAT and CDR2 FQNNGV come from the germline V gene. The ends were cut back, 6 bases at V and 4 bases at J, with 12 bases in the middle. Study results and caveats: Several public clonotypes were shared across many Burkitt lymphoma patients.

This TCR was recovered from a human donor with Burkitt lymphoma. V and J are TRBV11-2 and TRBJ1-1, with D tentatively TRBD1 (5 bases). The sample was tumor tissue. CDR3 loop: CASRVGGSTEAFF. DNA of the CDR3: TGTGCCAGCAGGGTGGGGGGTTCCACTGAAGCTTTCTTT.